This passage covers 26 T cell receptor beta chains from one sample sequenced in a study of regulatory T cells in long-lasting Graves disease. Assembly of TCR beta libraries relied on iRepertoire HTBI primers together with Arm-PCR of CDR3 regions. MiXCR, run by TCRdb on the multiplex PCR reads, gives a single entry per CDR3 protein. The sample shows about 470,000 distinct CDR3 sequences, more than 13% of them seen only once. The time point denotes: newly diagnosed GD, antithyroid drugs for less than 3 months. TCR sequences were obtained from RNA taken from PBMCs. The same specimen was also included in a second study, on T cells in Graves' hyperthyroidism and ophthalmopathy.

The specimen comprised peripheral blood mononuclear cells (PBMCs), sampled at new diagnosis, from a patient treated with antithyroid drugs. These receptors were collected from a woman aged 30 to 39 with Graves disease.

With respect to this clonotype: Since a much larger clone is just one base distant, this may be a read error. The V gene is TRBV27, the J gene TRBJ2-1; TRBD2 matches 13 bases. The CDR3 totals 17 residues. V lost 5 bases, J lost 10 bases, and 14 bases stayed unmatched. The V gene's germline CDR1 is MNHEY and CDR2 SMNVEV (reference sequence). CDR3 bases: TGTGCCAGCAGTCAACGACCTGGACTAGCGGGAGTATACGAGCAGTTCTTC. Amino acids: CASSQRPGLAGVYEQFF.

The table lists this clonotype with many counts. The genes are TRBV5-6 and TRBJ1-4; 9 nucleotides line up with TRBD1. The germline gives CDR1 SGHDT, CDR2 YYEEEE. This CDR3 is built from 16 residues. V dropped 3 bases and J dropped 1; count of bases not matched to a gene: 4. CDR3: CASSWGQGETNEKLFF. For the CDR3, the DNA is TGTGCCAGCAGCTGGGGACAGGGAGAAACTAATGAAAAACTGTTTTTT.

In its sample, this clonotype was seen many times. J is TRBJ2-1 and V is TRBV27; 9 positions match TRBD2. The ends lost 8 bases at V and 3 bases at J; junction bases unmatched: 5. In germline, CDR1 is MNHEY, CDR2 SMNVEV (reference sequence). The CDR3 consists of 14 residues. The DNA for the CDR3 is TGTGCCAGCGGTGGGACTAGCCTCTACAATGAGCAGTTCTTC. Protein product: CASGGTSLYNEQFF.

Many counts were recorded for this clonotype. The gene calls are TRBV28 and TRBJ1-5; maybe TRBD1 (5 bases). The CDR3 has 16 amino acids. Germline V lookup: CDR1 MDHEN, CDR2 SYDVKM. Trimming left V 5 bases short and J 6 bases short, with 20 bases between. The CDR3 DNA sequence: TGTGCCAGCAGTAATCTCCAGGGCCTGGGGTTTCAGCCCCAGCATTTT. Its protein is CASSNLQGLGFQPQHF. Full variable domain (remainder filled in from reference TRBV28 and TRBJ1-5): DVKVTQSSRYLVKRTGEKVFLECVQDMDHENMFWYRQDPGLGLRLIYFSYDVKMKEKGDIPEGYSVSREKKERFSLILESASTNQTSMYLCASSNLQGLGFQPQHFGDGTRLSIL.

This clonotype appeared many times. The V call is TRBV13, the J call TRBJ2-2; 7 positions match TRBD1. There are 15 residues in the CDR3. With V trimmed by 3 bases and J by 3 bases, 4 bases remained unmatched. CDR1 is PRHDT and CDR2 is FYEKMQ in the germline V gene (reference sequence). CDR3 nucleotides: TGTGCCAGCAGCTTTCCAACAGGGGACACCGGGGAGCTGTTTTTT. The encoded protein is CASSFPTGDTGELFF.

This chain connects TRBV7-2 to TRBJ1-5, with D uncertain. The germline V gene has CDR1 SGHTA and CDR2 FQGNSA. This CDR3 spans 14 amino acids. The ends were cut back, 2 bases at V and 7 bases at J, with 12 bases in the middle. The chain's CDR3 is CASSLLGSAQPQHF. The CDR3 DNA reads TGTGCCAGCAGCTTACTGGGTTCAGCGCAGCCCCAGCATTTT.

V gene TRBV10-3 combines with J gene TRBJ2-1; TRBD2 is a possible D gene (5 bases). The V gene's germline CDR1 is ENHRY and CDR2 SYGVKD. V was cut by 8 bases and J by 1 base, with 12 bases left in between. This CDR3 region has 14 residues. The CDR3 sequence: CAIGSSGSYNEQFF. The CDR3 region has the DNA TGTGCCATCGGGTCGTCGGGGTCCTACAATGAGCAGTTCTTC.

V is TRBV13 and J is TRBJ1-2, with TRBD1 identical over 8 bases. V shed 8 bases and J 7 bases; nucleotides not matched to a gene: 3. CDR1 PRHDT and CDR2 FYEKMQ come from the germline V gene (reference sequence). This CDR3 region has 11 residues. CDR3 DNA sequence: TGTGCCAGCGGACAGGGTGTTGGCTACACCTTC. Translating gives CASGQGVGYTF.

A word on this clonotype: Possible read error: a much larger clone is one base away. V and J are TRBV4-1 and TRBJ1-2, with 7 bases aligning to TRBD1. The germline V gene encodes CDR1 MGHRA and CDR2 YSYEKL. The V segment lost 0 bases and the J segment 4 bases; nucleotides outside the gene matches: 8. The CDR3 runs 16 residues. In DNA form, the CDR3 reads TGCGCCAGCAGCCAAGATCGGATAGGGGGCCCCTATGGCTACACCTTC. It translates to CASSQDRIGGPYGYTF.

As regards this clonotype: Possible read error: a much larger clone is one base away. V usage is TRBV10-2 and J usage is TRBJ2-5; D is perhaps TRBD1 (7 bases). V shed 8 bases and J shed 5 bases, with 18 bases lying between them. In germline, CDR1 is WSHSY, CDR2 SAAADI. This CDR3 is built from 14 residues. The CDR3: CASDRSGGSETQYF. The CDR3 DNA reads TGCGCCAGCGACAGGTCAGGGGGGTCGGAGACCCAGTACTTC.

V and J are TRBV3-1 and TRBJ2-7; the D is unclear. CDR3 size: 14 residues. CDR1 and CDR2 from the germline V gene are LGHDT and YNNKEL (reference sequence). V gave up 1 base and J gave up 5 bases, with 12 bases separating them. In DNA, the CDR3 is TGTGCCAGCAGCCAAGTCGACCGCGCCGACGAGCAGTACTTC. Translating it yields CASSQVDRADEQYF.

This chain joins TRBV4-1 and TRBJ2-5; 10 nucleotides align to TRBD1. J gave up 5 bases and V 0 bases, and 6 bases lay outside the gene matches. Germline V gene lookup returns CDR1 MGHRA and CDR2 YSYEKL. The CDR3 is 16 amino acids. The CDR3 spells CASSQDDRGLGETQYF. In nucleotides, the CDR3 is TGCGCCAGCAGCCAAGATGACAGGGGGCTTGGGGAGACCCAGTACTTC.

This clonotype was seen many times. For the CDR3, the DNA is TGTGCCAGCACCCCCCGACAGGGCCCATACGAGCAGTACTTC. This gives the protein CASTPRQGPYEQYF. The chain couples TRBV28 to TRBJ2-7; 7 nucleotides line up with TRBD1. There are 14 residues in the CDR3. Trimming took 7 bases from V and 4 from J; bases not matched to a gene: 10. CDR1 is MDHEN, CDR2 SYDVKM, per germline.

This clonotype was counted only a few times. V is TRBV4-1 and J is TRBJ2-1, with 8 positions matching TRBD2. The germline V gene encodes CDR1 MGHRA and CDR2 YSYEKL. CDR3 length: 16 amino acids. Trimming removed 4 bases from V and 4 bases from J; junction bases left unmatched: 9. CDR3 nucleotide sequence: TGCGCCAGCAGCCCTGGGGGACTAGGATTTTACAATGAGCAGTTCTTC. Translated, it gives CASSPGGLGFYNEQFF.

This clonotype showed up many times. This rearrangement joins TRBV28 to TRBJ2-1; 7 nucleotides match TRBD1. V gave up 10 bases and J gave up 7 bases; unmatched junction bases: 7. Germline V gene sequence: CDR1 MDHEN, CDR2 SYDVKM. CDR3 length: 12 residues. CDR3 loop: CATTDRVNEQFF. CDR3 bases: TGTGCCACCACAGACAGGGTTAATGAGCAGTTCTTC.

About this clonotype: This likely traces to a read error, being one base from a far larger clone. V gene TRBV11-2 combines with J gene TRBJ2-1; 9 bases map to TRBD2. The end of the DNA aligns better with TRBJ2-3, so the J call may be wrong. Germline CDR1 reads SGHAT; CDR2 reads FQNNGV. The CDR3 totals 15 residues. CDR3 residues: CASSVSGSGTDMQYF. As DNA, the CDR3 is TGTGCCAGCAGCGTTAGCGGGAGCGGTACAGATATGCAGTATTTT.

The V call is TRBV5-6, the J call TRBJ1-6; TRBD1 is a possible D gene (6 bases). Trimming removed 4 bases from V and 5 bases from J, with 13 bases in between. This CDR3 region has 15 residues. The germline CDR1 and CDR2 sequences are SGHDT and YYEEEE. The CDR3 bases are TGTGCCAGCAGCGTGAATAACAGGGATAATTCACCCCTCCACTTT. Translation: CASSVNNRDNSPLHF. The full variable domain, its missing parts supplied by reference TRBV5-6 and TRBJ1-6, is DAGVTQSPTHLIKTRGQQVTLRCSPKSGHDTVSWYQQALGQGPQFIFQYYEEEERQRGNFPDRFSGHQFPNYSSELNVNALLLGDSALYLCASSVNNRDNSPLHFGNGTRLTVT.

This clonotype was found a few times. The CDR3 reads CASSRSTGATDTQYF. CDR3 coding DNA: TGTGCCAGCAGCAGATCGACTGGGGCAACAGATACGCAGTATTTT. The chain links TRBV7-9 to TRBJ2-3; TRBD1 might be the D (5 bases). Trimming shortened V by 5 bases and J by 3 bases, and 15 bases separated the two germline ends. The CDR3 is 15 amino acids. Germline loops: CDR1 SEHNR, CDR2 FQNEAQ (reference sequence).

The sample holds many counts of this clonotype. This rearrangement joins TRBV11-2 to TRBJ2-5, with D perhaps being TRBD1 or TRBD2 (6 bases each). Germline V gene data show CDR1 as SGHAT and CDR2 as FQNNGV. The CDR3 is made up of 15 amino acids. With 4 bases removed from V and 5 bases from J, the gap between germline ends came to 17 bases. The CDR3 region is CASSSGDSLGETQYF. CDR3 nucleotides: TGTGCCAGCAGCTCAGGGGACTCCTTAGGGGAGACCCAGTACTTC.

V usage is TRBV7-9 and J usage is TRBJ2-2; D may be TRBD1 (5 bases). V was cut by 6 bases and J by 5 bases, with 10 bases left in between. CDR1 and CDR2 from the germline V gene are SEHNR and FQNEAQ (reference sequence). CDR3 length: 13 residues. In DNA, the CDR3 is TGTGCCAGCAGAGAGGCAGGGACCGGGGAGCTGTTTTTT. The encoded protein is CASREAGTGELFF.

In its sample, this clonotype was seen a few times. The chain couples TRBV7-9 to TRBJ2-2, with D perhaps TRBD1 or TRBD2 (5 bases each). The CDR3 extends over 15 amino acids. The germline V gene encodes CDR1 SEHNR and CDR2 FQNEAQ (reference sequence). Trimming took 3 bases from V and 3 from J, leaving 11 bases between them. CDR3 protein: CASSLGVADTGELFF. As DNA, the CDR3 is TGTGCCAGCAGCTTGGGGGTTGCGGACACCGGGGAGCTGTTTTTT.

In its sample, this clonotype was seen many times. The genes are TRBV7-9 and TRBJ2-1; 8 bases agree with TRBD1. This CDR3 has 14 residues. Looked up from germline, CDR1 is SEHNR and CDR2 is FQNEAQ (reference sequence). V shed 4 bases and J 1 base; nucleotides not matched to a gene: 0. CDR3: CASSYRGSYNEQFF. CDR3 bases: TGTGCCAGCAGCTACAGGGGGTCCTACAATGAGCAGTTCTTC.

Ten or more counts support this clonotype. The chain couples TRBV6-1 to TRBJ2-7; either TRBD1 or TRBD2 may fit D (6 bases each). CDR3 length: 13 residues. Germline values: CDR1 MNHNS, CDR2 SASEGT. Trimming cost V 2 bases and J 5 bases, with 10 bases left between them. The CDR3: CASSERGGNEQYF. The CDR3 coding sequence is TGTGCCAGCAGTGAAAGAGGGGGGAACGAGCAGTACTTC.

This clonotype was counted many times. The V call is TRBV15, the J call TRBJ2-5, with D perhaps matching TRBD1 (5 bases). This CDR3 is built from 16 residues. Germline V gives CDR1 LNHNV, CDR2 YYDKDF (reference sequence). The germline V and J ends were trimmed by 1 base and 1 base, with 13 bases remaining between them. DNA of the CDR3: TGTGCCACCAGCAGAGCTCGACAGCATCCCCAAGAGACCCAGTACTTC. This translates into CATSRARQHPQETQYF.

This clonotype was recorded a few times. The rearrangement joins TRBV6-1 to TRBJ2-1, with 10 bases aligning to TRBD2. The junction had 6 bases not matched to a gene; V was cut back by 4 bases and J by 6 bases. The CDR3 covers 15 residues. The germline CDR1 and CDR2 sequences are MNHNS and SASEGT. The CDR3 DNA is TGTGCCAGCAGTGCGCTAGCGGGAGTATCCAATGAGCAGTTCTTC. It yields the protein CASSALAGVSNEQFF.

This clonotype came up many times. This chain links TRBV6-1 with TRBJ2-3; TRBD1 agrees at 9 bases. The CDR3 has 14 amino acids. Trimming cost V 8 bases and J 4 bases; bases outside gene matches: 7. Germline lookup yields CDR1 MNHNS and CDR2 SASEGT. The CDR3 DNA sequence: TGTGCCAGCCGAATCGGGACAGGGCCAGATACGCAGTATTTT. Translation: CASRIGTGPDTQYF.